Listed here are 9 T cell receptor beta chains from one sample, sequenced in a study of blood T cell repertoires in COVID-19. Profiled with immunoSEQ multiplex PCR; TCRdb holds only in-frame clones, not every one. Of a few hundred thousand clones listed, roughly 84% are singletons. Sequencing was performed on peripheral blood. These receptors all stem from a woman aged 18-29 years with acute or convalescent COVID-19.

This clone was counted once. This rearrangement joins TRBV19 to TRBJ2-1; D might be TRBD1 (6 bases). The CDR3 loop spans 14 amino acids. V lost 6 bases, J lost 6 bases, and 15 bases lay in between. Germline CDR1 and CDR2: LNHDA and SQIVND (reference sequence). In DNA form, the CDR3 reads TGTGCCAGTAGCCACAGGGAGTCCATCAATGAGCAGTTCTTC. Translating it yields CASSHRESINEQFF.

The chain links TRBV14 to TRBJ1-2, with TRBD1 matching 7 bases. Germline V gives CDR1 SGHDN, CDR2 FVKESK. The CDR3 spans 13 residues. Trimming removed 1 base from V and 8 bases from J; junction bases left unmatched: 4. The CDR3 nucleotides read TGTGCCAGCAGCCAAGGAGGGGGCGAAGGCTACACCTTC. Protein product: CASSQGGGEGYTF.

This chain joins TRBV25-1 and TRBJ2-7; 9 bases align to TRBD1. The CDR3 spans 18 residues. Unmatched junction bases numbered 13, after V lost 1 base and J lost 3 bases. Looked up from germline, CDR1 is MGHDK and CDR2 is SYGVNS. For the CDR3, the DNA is TGTGCCAGCAGTGAATCCAAGTCAACAGGGGGCCCTAACTACGAGCAGTACTTC. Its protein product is CASSESKSTGGPNYEQYF.

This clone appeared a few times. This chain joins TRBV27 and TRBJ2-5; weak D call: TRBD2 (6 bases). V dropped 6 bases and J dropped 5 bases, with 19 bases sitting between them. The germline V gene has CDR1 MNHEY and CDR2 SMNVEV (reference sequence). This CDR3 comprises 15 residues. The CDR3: CASSTLSGGKETQYF. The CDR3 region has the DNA TGTGCCAGCAGCACCCTGTCTGGGGGGAAGGAGACCCAGTACTTC.

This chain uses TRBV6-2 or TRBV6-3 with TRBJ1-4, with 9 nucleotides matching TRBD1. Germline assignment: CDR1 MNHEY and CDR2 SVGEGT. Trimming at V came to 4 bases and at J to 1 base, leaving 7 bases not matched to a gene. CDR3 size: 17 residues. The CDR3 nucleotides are TGTGCCAGCAGTTCTTACAGGGGGCTTCGAACTAATGAAAAACTGTTTTTT. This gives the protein CASSSYRGLRTNEKLFF.

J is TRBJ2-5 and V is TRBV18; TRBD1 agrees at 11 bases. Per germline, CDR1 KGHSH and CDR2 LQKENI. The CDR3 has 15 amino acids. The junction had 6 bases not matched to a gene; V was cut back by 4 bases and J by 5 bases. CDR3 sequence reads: CASSRGQGAWETQYF. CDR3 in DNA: TGTGCCAGCTCACGCGGACAGGGGGCATGGGAGACCCAGTACTTC.

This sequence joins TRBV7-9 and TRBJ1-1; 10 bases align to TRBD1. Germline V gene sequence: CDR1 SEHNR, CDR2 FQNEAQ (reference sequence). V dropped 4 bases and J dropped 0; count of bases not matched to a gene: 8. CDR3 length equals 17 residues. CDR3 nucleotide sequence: TGTGCCAGCAGCTCCGCCGGGACAGGGGTCATGAACACTGAAGCTTTCTTT. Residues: CASSSAGTGVMNTEAFF. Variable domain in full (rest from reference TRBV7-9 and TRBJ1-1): DTGVSQNPRHKITKRGQNVTFRCDPISEHNRLYWYRQTLGQGPEFLTYFQNEAQLEKSRLLSDRFSAERPKGSFSTLEIQRTEQGDSAMYLCASSSAGTGVMNTEAFFGQGTRLTVV.

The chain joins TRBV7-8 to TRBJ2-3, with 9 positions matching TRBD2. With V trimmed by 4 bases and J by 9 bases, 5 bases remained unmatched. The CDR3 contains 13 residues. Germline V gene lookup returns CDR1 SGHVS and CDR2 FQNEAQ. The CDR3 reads CASSSFSGRTQYF. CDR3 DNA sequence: TGTGCCAGCAGCTCTTTTAGCGGGAGAACGCAGTATTTT.

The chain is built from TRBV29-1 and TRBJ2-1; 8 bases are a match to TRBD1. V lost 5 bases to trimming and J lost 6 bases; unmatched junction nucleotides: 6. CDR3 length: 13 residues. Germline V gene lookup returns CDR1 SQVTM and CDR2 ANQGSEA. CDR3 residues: CSVRTGGINEQFF. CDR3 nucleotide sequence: TGCAGCGTTCGTACAGGGGGAATCAATGAGCAGTTCTTC.